The source of this T cell receptor beta chain is a study of T cell repertoires in cytomegalovirus infection. Study overall: It was recently identified HLA-C-restricted and well-studied HLA-B-restricted CMV epitopes that the study used. An indication of both CMV infection and matching HLA type came from public TCR beta signatures.

From the reads, TCRdb called clonotypes with MiXCR, one entry per CDR3 protein. The profile covers around 500,000 distinct CDR3 sequences, with about 39% appearing a single time and around two fifths taken by the ten largest. Study findings and constraints: Carriage of CMV together with the relevant HLA was identifiable through cumulative public TCR beta family frequency. Clonotype analysis showed dominance of the ex vivo response by HLA-C-restricted CMV-specific TCR beta clonotypes.

CDR1 is SEHNR and CDR2 is FQNEAQ in the germline V gene (reference sequence). This CDR3 spans 16 amino acids. Deletions cut 2 bases from V and 2 bases from J, with 16 bases between. Details on this clonotype: Its antigen is as yet unknown.

The sequences come from cultured PBMCs, collected from culture after CMV antigen stimulation. The sequence came from a human donor in good health (CMV status not recorded). Some clones in this sample may be carry-over from other donors' samples. The chain recombines TRBV7-9 with TRBJ2-7, with a weak D call TRBD1 (6 bases). Here the CDR3 DNA reads TGTGCCAGCAGCTTAAGCGAAAACAGGGCTGCCTACGAGCAGTACTTC. Its protein is CASSLSENRAAYEQYF.